Shown below are 8 T cell receptor beta chains from a single sample sequenced in a study of graft-versus-host responses after intestinal transplantation. These receptors have no identified antigens. Data came from immunoSEQ multiplex PCR; TCRdb stores just in-frame clones and leaves some out. The table shows 99,000 or so clones, with roughly 87% occurring only once. The material sequenced was unstimulated CD4+ T cells sorted from spleen or lymph node cells, taken before intestinal transplant. The origin of the receptors is a human donor who received an intestinal transplant.

The V gene is TRBV2, the J gene TRBJ1-1, with D possibly being TRBD1 (5 bases). V lost 7 bases and J 5 bases, leaving 14 bases between the germline ends. CDR1 SNHLY and CDR2 FYNNEI come from the germline V gene. This CDR3 is built from 13 residues. The CDR3 sequence: CASTPRGGTEAFF. The CDR3 DNA is TGTGCCAGCACCCCGCGGGGGGGGACTGAAGCTTTCTTT.

The rearrangement uses TRBV7-9 and TRBJ2-7; tentatively, D is TRBD1 (5 bases). The CDR3 length is 15 residues. The V gene lost 4 bases and the J gene lost 4 bases, with 17 bases spanning the gap. Germline V gene sequence: CDR1 SEHNR, CDR2 FQNEAQ (reference sequence). Written as DNA, the CDR3 is TGTGCCAGCAGCTCTGTAGGGGCCAGGGCATACGAGCAGTACTTC. Residues: CASSSVGARAYEQYF.

The DNA of the CDR3 is TGTGCCAGCAGCTTGAGTAACTATGGCTACACCTTC. Amino acid sequence: CASSLSNYGYTF. V usage is TRBV5-5 and J usage is TRBJ1-2; D is uncertain. Trimming stripped 1 base from V and 1 base from J, with 2 bases between. CDR3 length: 12 amino acids. Germline CDR1 is SGHKS and CDR2 is YYEKEE (reference sequence).

CDR3 residues: CASSLAPTGDPREQYF. In DNA, the CDR3 is TGCGCCAGCAGCCTCGCCCCGACAGGGGACCCCCGAGAGCAGTACTTC. The V call is TRBV5-1, the J call TRBJ2-7; TRBD1 matches 8 bases. Germline V CDR1 and CDR2: SGHRS, YFSETQ. The CDR3 extends over 16 amino acids. The ends lost 4 bases at V and 7 bases at J; junction bases unmatched: 16. The whole variable domain, filled in from reference TRBV5-1 and TRBJ2-7, reads KAGVTQTPRYLIKTRGQQVTLSCSPISGHRSVSWYQQTPGQGLQFLFEYFSETQRNKGNFPGRFSGRQFSNSRSEMNVSTLELGDSALYLCASSLAPTGDPREQYFGPGTRLTVT.

This clone was seen only a few times. The rearrangement uses TRBV28 and TRBJ2-4; TRBD2 might be the D (5 bases). The CDR3 has 16 residues. Trimming removed 1 base from V and 8 bases from J, with 18 bases in between. Germline lookup yields CDR1 MDHEN and CDR2 SYDVKM. CDR3 region: CASSLYAGSPRDIQYF. The CDR3 region has the DNA TGTGCCAGCAGTTTATACGCGGGCTCCCCCCGGGACATTCAGTACTTC.

This clone was counted between two and nine times. This chain connects TRBV19 to TRBJ1-5; D remains ambiguous. CDR1 LNHDA and CDR2 SQIVND come from the germline V gene (reference sequence). V lost 4 bases, J lost 3 bases, and 13 bases lay in between. The CDR3 has 15 amino acids. CDR3: CASSRTGILNQPQHF. The DNA of the CDR3 is TGTGCCAGTAGTAGAACGGGGATTCTCAATCAGCCCCAGCATTTT.

This chain uses TRBV5-1 with TRBJ2-2; D gene unclear. Trimming cost V 2 bases and J 7 bases, with 9 bases left between them. The CDR3 contains 13 residues. The germline V gene has CDR1 SGHRS and CDR2 YFSETQ. CDR3: CASSFSVGGELFF. The CDR3 DNA sequence: TGCGCCAGCAGCTTTTCTGTGGGCGGGGAGCTGTTTTTT.

The table lists this clone with a count of one. The J gene is TRBJ1-1, the V gene TRBV6-5; 8 nucleotides agree with TRBD1. The CDR3 is 15 residues long. Trimming cost V 5 bases and J 0 bases; bases outside gene matches: 5. Germline CDR1 MNHEY, CDR2 SVGAGI. CDR3 in DNA: TGTGCCAGCAGTCTTAGGACAGGGTTGAACACTGAAGCTTTCTTT. This translates into CASSLRTGLNTEAFF.